This TCR beta chain was captured by sequencing in a study of T cells in Graves' hyperthyroidism and ophthalmopathy. Per the germline V gene, CDR1 is SEHNR and CDR2 is FQNEAQ (reference sequence). This CDR3 region has 15 residues. V lost 6 bases to trimming and J lost 0 bases, with 15 bases between them. This clonotype came up many times. Hyperthyroidism was newly diagnosed in patients aged 18 to 65 (duration under 2 months). What was amplified from RNA transcripts were TCR beta CDR3 regions. During a first-round RT-PCR of the TCR CDR3, the HTBI primer set was used. From the multiplex PCR reads, TCRdb called clonotypes with MiXCR, one entry per CDR3 protein. The sample consists of hundreds of thousands of distinct CDR3 sequences, 13% to 15% of them appearing once.

This rearrangement joins TRBV7-9 to TRBJ2-7, with D perhaps assigned TRBD1 or TRBD2 (7 bases each). The sequence was obtained from a woman aged 18-29 years with Graves' hyperthyroidism. Sequenced input: blood. The CDR3 protein is CASSQGGRLSYEQYF. DNA for the CDR3: TGTGCCAGCAGTCAGGGGGGGAGGCTCTCCTACGAGCAGTACTTC.